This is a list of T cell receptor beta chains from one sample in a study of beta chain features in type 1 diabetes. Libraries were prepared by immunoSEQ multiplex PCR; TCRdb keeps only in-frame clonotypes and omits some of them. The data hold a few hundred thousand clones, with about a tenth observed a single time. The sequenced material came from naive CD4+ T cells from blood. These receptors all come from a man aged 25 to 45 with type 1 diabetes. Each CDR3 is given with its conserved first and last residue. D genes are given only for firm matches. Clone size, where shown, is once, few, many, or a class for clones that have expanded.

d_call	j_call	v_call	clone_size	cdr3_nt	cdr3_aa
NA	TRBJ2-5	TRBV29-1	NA	TGCAGCGGGTTCACAGGGTCCGAGACCCAGTACTTC	CSGFTGSETQYF
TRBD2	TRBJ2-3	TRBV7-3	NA	TGTGCCAGCAGCTTCGGGACTAGCGGGGGGTACACAGATACGCAGTATTTT	CASSFGTSGGYTDTQYF
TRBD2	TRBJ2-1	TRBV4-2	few	TGTGCCAGCAGCCAAGGACGGGAGGGTGAGCAGTTCTTC	CASSQGREGEQFF
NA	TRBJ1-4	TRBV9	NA	TGTGCCAGCAGCGTAGAACCGCGGGGTGAAAAACTGTTTTTT	CASSVEPRGEKLFF
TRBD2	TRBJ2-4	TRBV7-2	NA	TGTGCCAGCAGCTCGACGCCGGGACTACTAAACATTCAGTACTTC	CASSSTPGLLNIQYF
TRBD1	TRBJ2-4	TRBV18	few	TGTGCCAGCTCACCACCGTCCGACAGGGGAAACATTCAGTACTTC	CASSPPSDRGNIQYF
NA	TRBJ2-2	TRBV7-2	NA	TGTGCCAGCAGCTTCAGAGGGATGGAGGAGCTGTTTTTT	CASSFRGMEELFF
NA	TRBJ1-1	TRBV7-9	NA	TGTGCCAGCAGCTACGTGGGCCCCACTGAAGCTTTCTTT	CASSYVGPTEAFF
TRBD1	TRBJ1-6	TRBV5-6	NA	TGTGCCAGCAGCAGGTACAGGGGAGAGTCCCTCCACTTT	CASSRYRGESLHF
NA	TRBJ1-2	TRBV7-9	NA	TGTGCCAGCAGCTCAGAAACCTATGGCTACACCTTC	CASSSETYGYTF
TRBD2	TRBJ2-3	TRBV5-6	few	TGTGCCAGCAGCTTGTCGCCCGGGACTAGCGGGGGAGATACGCAGTATTTT	CASSLSPGTSGGDTQYF
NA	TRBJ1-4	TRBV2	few	TGTGCCAGCGCGAGGACTCCCGCAACTAATGAAAAACTGTTTTTT	CASARTPATNEKLFF
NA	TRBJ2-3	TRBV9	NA	TGTGCCAGCAGCCCGAAGACTAGCACAGATACGCAGTATTTT	CASSPKTSTDTQYF
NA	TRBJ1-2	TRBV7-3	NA	TGTGCCAGCAGCTTAAGGGGGGGCAGAGACTATGGCTACACCTTC	CASSLRGGRDYGYTF
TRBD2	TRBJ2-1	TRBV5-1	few	TGCGCCAGCAGCCTCGGGACTAGCGGGGTCCAGTATGAGCAGTTCTTC	CASSLGTSGVQYEQFF
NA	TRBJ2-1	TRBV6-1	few	TGTGCCAGCAGTGAAGTGAGGGACAATGAGCAGTTCTTC	CASSEVRDNEQFF
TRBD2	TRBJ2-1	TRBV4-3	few	TGCGCCAGCAGCCTGATGGCGGGGGGGCGGAATGAGCAGTTCTTC	CASSLMAGGRNEQFF
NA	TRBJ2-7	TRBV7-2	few	TGTGCCAGTAAAACCGGAGGGAGTAGCTACGAGCAGTACTTC	CASKTGGSSYEQYF
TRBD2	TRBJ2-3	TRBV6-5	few	TGTGCCAGCAGTGGGACTAGCATGGATACGCAGTATTTT	CASSGTSMDTQYF
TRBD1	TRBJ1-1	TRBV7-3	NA	TGTGCCAGCAGCCCTCAGGGGGCGGTTGGTGAAGCTTTCTTT	CASSPQGAVGEAFF
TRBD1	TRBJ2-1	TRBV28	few	TGTGCCAGCAGTTCCGCGGACAGGGCACACAATGAGCAGTTCTTC	CASSSADRAHNEQFF
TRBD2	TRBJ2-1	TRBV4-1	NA	TGCGCCAGCAGCCAAGAGAGGCTAGCGGGGGATGAGCAGTTCTTC	CASSQERLAGDEQFF
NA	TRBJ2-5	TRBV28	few	TGTGCCAGCAGTACTCCAGGTAGCGGAAGTCAAGAGACCCAGTACTTC	CASSTPGSGSQETQYF
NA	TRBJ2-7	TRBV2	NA	TGTGCCAGCAGTGAAGGGCGGTGGGGCGAGCAGTACTTC	CASSEGRWGEQYF
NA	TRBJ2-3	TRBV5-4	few	TGTGCCAGCAGCCAGACGACAGGACTGGGAGATACGCAGTATTTT	CASSQTTGLGDTQYF
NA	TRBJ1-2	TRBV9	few	TGTGCCAGCAGCGTAGCCGGCTATGGCTACACCTTC	CASSVAGYGYTF
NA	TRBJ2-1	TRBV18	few	TGTGCCAGCTCACCACTTTCTACAGGGTGGAACAATGAGCAGTTCTTC	CASSPLSTGWNNEQFF
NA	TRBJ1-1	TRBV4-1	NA	TGCGCCAGCAGCCAGGCCATGATTAACACTGAAGCTTTCTTT	CASSQAMINTEAFF
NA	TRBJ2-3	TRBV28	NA	TGTGCCAGCAGTCTCCAAGCCACAGGGAGAGATACGCAGTATTTT	CASSLQATGRDTQYF
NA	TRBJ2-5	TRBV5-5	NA	TGTGCCAGCAGCTTACAGGCTTGGGTGCAAGAGACCCAGTACTTC	CASSLQAWVQETQYF
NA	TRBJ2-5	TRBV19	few	TGTGCCAGTAGTATGAGATACCAAGAGACCCAGTACTTC	CASSMRYQETQYF
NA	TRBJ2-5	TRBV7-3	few	TGTGCCAGCAGTCCTCGCGGGTCCCGGACTGAGACCCAGTACTTC	CASSPRGSRTETQYF
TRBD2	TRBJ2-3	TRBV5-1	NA	TGCGCCAGCAGCTTTAGCGGGGGCACAGATACGCAGTATTTT	CASSFSGGTDTQYF
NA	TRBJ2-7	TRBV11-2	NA	TGTGCCAGCAGCTTGTACAGGACGACCTACGAGCAGTACTTC	CASSLYRTTYEQYF
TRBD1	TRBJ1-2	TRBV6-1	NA	TGTGCCAGCAGTGAAGGGACAGGGAATGGCTACACCTTC	CASSEGTGNGYTF
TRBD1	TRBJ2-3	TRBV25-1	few	TGTGCCAGCAGTGACGACAGGGGTAGAGATACGCAGTATTTT	CASSDDRGRDTQYF
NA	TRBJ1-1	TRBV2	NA	TGTGCCAGCAGTCGAGAGAACACTGAAGCTTTCTTT	CASSRENTEAFF
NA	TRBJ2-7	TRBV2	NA	TGTGCCAGCAGTAAGGAGGAGGTCGGCGAGCAGTACTTC	CASSKEEVGEQYF
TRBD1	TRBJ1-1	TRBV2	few	TGTGCCACGCAAAGCCGGACAGGGAGGGGGACTGAAGCTTTCTTT	CATQSRTGRGTEAFF
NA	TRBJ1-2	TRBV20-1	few	TGCAGTGCTGACGGGTACTATGGCTACACCTTC	CSADGYYGYTF
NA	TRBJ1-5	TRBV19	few	TGTGCCAGTAGTAATGTCCAGGGTCAGCCCCAGCATTTT	CASSNVQGQPQHF
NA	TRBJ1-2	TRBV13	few	TGTGCCAGCAGCTTAGGAGTCTCTCGGGGCTACACCTTC	CASSLGVSRGYTF
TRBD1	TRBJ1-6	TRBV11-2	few	TGTGCCAGCAGCCCACGGGAAGGGGGCCAGTCACCCCTCCACTTT	CASSPREGGQSPLHF
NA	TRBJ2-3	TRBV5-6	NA	TGTGCCAGCAGCTTGTTGGGCGCGCAGTATTTT	CASSLLGAQYF
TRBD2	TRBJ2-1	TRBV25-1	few	TGTGCCAGCAGGGCTAGCGGGGGTTCTGAGCAGTTCTTC	CASRASGGSEQFF
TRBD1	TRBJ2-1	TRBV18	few	TGTGCCAGCTCACCCGGGACAGGTTTTACGAATGAGCAGTTCTTC	CASSPGTGFTNEQFF
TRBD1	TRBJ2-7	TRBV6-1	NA	TGTGCCAGCAACCCGGGACAGGGCACCTACGAGCAGTACTTC	CASNPGQGTYEQYF
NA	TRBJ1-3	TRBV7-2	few	TGTGCCAGCAGCCGACAGACTTCTGGAAACACCATATATTTT	CASSRQTSGNTIYF
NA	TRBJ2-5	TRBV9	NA	TGTGCCAGCAGCGTGGGAGGGGGTAAAGAGACCCAGTACTTC	CASSVGGGKETQYF
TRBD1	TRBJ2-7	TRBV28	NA	TGTGCCAGCACCCCTGGAGACAGGGACACCTACGAGCAGTACTTC	CASTPGDRDTYEQYF
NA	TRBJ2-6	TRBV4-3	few	TGCGCCAGCAGCTCACAGCCCCCGAACTCTGGGGCCAACGTCCTGACTTTC	CASSSQPPNSGANVLTF
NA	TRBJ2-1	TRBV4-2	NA	TGTGCCAGCAGCCAAGATATAGTGAGCAATGAGCAGTTCTTC	CASSQDIVSNEQFF
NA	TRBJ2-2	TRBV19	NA	TGTGCCAGCAAGAACGACGGACTCACCGAGGGCGGGGAGCTGTTTTTT	CASKNDGLTEGGELFF
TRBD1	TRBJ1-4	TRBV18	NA	TGTGCCAGCTCCCCTGGGACAGGGGAAAAACTGTTTTTT	CASSPGTGEKLFF
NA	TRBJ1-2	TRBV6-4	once	TGTGCCAGCAGTCCGGACTCAACCCAGAGGGGCTACACCTTC	CASSPDSTQRGYTF
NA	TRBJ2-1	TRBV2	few	TGTGCCAGCAACGCGGACAGCATGGGGAAGTTCTTC	CASNADSMGKFF
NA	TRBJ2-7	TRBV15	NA	TGTGCCACCAGCAAAGAGGCCAGGGGAGACTACGAGCAGTACTTC	CATSKEARGDYEQYF
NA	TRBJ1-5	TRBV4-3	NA	TGCGCCAGCAGCCAAGATGTTTATAGCAATCAGCCCCAGCATTTT	CASSQDVYSNQPQHF
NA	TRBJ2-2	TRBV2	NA	TGTGCCAGCAGCGCGGACTACCTAAACACCGGGGAGCTGTTTTTT	CASSADYLNTGELFF